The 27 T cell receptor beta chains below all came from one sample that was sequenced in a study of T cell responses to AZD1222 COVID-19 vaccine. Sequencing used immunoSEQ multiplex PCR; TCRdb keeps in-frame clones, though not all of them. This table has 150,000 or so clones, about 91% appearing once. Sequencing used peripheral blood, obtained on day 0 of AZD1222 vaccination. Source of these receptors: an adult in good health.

CDR3 sequence (DNA): TGTGCCAGCAGTGGACTGAAAGAGACCCAGTACTTC. It translates to CASSGLKETQYF. The chain recombines TRBV2 with TRBJ2-5; no clear D gene. Trimming cost V 4 bases and J 3 bases, with 6 bases left between them. This CDR3 comprises 12 residues. Germline-derived CDR1 and CDR2 are SNHLY and FYNNEI.

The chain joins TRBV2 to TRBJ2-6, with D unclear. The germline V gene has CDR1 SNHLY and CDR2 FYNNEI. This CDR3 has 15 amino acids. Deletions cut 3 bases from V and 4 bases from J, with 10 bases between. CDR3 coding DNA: TGTGCCAGCAGTGACTGGGATCCCGGGGCCAACGTCCTGACTTTC. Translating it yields CASSDWDPGANVLTF.

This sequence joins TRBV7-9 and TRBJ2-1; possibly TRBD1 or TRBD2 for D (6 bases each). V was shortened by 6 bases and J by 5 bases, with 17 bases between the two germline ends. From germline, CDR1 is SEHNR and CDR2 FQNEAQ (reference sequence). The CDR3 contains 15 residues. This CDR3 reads CASRRPGARNNEQFF. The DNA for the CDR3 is TGTGCCAGCAGGCGACCGGGGGCCCGAAACAATGAGCAGTTCTTC.

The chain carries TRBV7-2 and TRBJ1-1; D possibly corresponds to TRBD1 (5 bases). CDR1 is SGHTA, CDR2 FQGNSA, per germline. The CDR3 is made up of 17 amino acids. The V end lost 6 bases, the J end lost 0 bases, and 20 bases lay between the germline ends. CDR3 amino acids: CASSRTPGVIMNTEAFF. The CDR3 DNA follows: TGTGCCAGCAGTCGGACACCAGGTGTGATAATGAACACTGAAGCTTTCTTT.

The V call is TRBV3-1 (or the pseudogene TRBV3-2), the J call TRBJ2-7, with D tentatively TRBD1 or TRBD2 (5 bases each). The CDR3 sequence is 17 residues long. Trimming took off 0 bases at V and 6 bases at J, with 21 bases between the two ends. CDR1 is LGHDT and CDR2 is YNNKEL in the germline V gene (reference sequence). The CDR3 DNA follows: TGTGCCAGCAGCCAAGAGTCTTGGGCAGGCCCTGGGGGCGAGCAGTACTTC. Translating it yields CASSQESWAGPGGEQYF.

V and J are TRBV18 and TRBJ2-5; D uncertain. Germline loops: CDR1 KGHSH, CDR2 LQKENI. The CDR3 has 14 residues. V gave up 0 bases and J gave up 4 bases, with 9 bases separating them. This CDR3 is CASSPPPVGETQYF. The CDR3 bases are TGTGCCAGCTCACCACCCCCAGTTGGAGAGACCCAGTACTTC.

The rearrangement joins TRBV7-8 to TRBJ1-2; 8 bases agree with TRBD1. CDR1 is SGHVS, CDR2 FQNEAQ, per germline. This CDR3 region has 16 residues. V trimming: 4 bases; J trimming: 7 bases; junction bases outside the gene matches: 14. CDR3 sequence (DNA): TGTGCCAGCAGCTACACCACAGGGGGGCGTCTGGGTGGCTACACCTTC. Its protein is CASSYTTGGRLGGYTF.

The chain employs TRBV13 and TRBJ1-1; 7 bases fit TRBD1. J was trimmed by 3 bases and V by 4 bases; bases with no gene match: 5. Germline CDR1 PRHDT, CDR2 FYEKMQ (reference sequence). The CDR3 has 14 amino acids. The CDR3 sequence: CASSSRDSYTEAFF. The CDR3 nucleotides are TGTGCCAGCAGCTCACGGGACAGCTACACTGAAGCTTTCTTT.

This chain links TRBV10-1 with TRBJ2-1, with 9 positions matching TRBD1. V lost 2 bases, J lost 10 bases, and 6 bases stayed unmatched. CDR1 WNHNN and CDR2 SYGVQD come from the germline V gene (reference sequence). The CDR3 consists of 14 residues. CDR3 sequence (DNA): TGCGCCAGCAGTGAGATGAGGACAGGGGAAGAGCAGTTCTTC. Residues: CASSEMRTGEEQFF.

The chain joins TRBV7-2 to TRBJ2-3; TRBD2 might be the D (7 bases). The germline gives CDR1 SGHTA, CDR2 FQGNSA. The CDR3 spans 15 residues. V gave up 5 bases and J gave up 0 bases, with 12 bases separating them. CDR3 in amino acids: CASSATGGSTDTQYF. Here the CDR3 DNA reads TGTGCCAGCAGCGCGACGGGGGGCAGCACAGATACGCAGTATTTT. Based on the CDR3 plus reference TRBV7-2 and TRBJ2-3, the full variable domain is GAGVSQSPSNKVTEKGKDVELRCDPISGHTALYWYRQSLGQGLEFLIYFQGNSAPDKSGLPSDRFSAERTGGSVSTLTIQRTQQEDSAVYLCASSATGGSTDTQYFGPGTRLTVL.

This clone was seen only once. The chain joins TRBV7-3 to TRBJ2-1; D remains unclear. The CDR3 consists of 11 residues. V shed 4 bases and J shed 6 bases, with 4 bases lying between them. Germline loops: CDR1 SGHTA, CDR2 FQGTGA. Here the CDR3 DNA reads TGTGCCAGCAGCTCCGGCAATGAGCAGTTCTTC. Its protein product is CASSSGNEQFF.

The CDR3 nucleotides are TGTGCCAGCAGCGTCCCAGCGGGAGGAGATACGCAGTATTTT. Its protein product is CASSVPAGGDTQYF. The chain has TRBV9 and TRBJ2-3; 9 bases fit TRBD2. Germline-derived CDR1 and CDR2 are SGDLS and YYNGEE. The ends lost 2 bases at V and 5 bases at J; junction bases unmatched: 3. The CDR3 is made up of 14 amino acids.

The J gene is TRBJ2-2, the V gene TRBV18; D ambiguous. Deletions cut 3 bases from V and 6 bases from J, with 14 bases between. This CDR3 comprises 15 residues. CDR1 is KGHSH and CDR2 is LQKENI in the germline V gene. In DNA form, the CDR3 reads TGTGCCAGCTCACCGGAGTCGAGAGTCGCCGGGGAGCTGTTTTTT. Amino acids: CASSPESRVAGELFF.

CDR3 in amino acids: CASRFDRGQGSPLHF. CDR3 coding DNA: TGTGCCAGCAGATTCGACAGGGGACAGGGTTCACCCCTCCACTTT. The rearrangement uses TRBV6-5 and TRBJ1-6; 9 bases line up with TRBD1. V shed 6 bases and J 9 bases; nucleotides not matched to a gene: 9. Looked up from germline, CDR1 is MNHEY and CDR2 is SVGAGI. CDR3 length equals 15 residues.

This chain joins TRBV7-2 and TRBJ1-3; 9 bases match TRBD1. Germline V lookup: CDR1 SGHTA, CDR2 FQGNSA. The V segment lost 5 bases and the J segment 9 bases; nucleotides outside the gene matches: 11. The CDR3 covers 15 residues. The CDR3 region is CASSPTRDRAPTIYF. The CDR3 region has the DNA TGTGCCAGCAGCCCTACCAGGGACAGGGCGCCCACCATATATTTT.

The CDR3, as DNA: TGTGCCAGCAGCTTAGGGCTAGCGGGAGTAACAGATACGCAGTATTTT. Amino acid sequence: CASSLGLAGVTDTQYF. The chain is built from TRBV7-2 and TRBJ2-3; TRBD2 agrees at 10 bases. Trimming cost V 1 base and J 3 bases; bases outside gene matches: 4. Germline V gene sequence: CDR1 SGHTA, CDR2 FQGNSA. The CDR3 contains 16 residues. The entire variable domain, with the rest obtained from reference TRBV7-2 and TRBJ2-3, is as follows: GAGVSQSPSNKVTEKGKDVELRCDPISGHTALYWYRQSLGQGLEFLIYFQGNSAPDKSGLPSDRFSAERTGGSVSTLTIQRTQQEDSAVYLCASSLGLAGVTDTQYFGPGTRLTVL.

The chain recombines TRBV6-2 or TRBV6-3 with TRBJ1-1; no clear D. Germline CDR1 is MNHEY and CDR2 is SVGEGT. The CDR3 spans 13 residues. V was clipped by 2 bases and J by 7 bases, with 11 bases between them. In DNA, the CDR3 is TGTGCCAGCAGTTACCCCCAAGGGTTTGAAGCTTTCTTT. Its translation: CASSYPQGFEAFF.

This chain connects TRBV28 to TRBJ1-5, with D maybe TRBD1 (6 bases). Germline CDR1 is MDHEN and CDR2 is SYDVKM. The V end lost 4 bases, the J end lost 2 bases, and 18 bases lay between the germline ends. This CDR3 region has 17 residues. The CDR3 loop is CASSSHTGSWGNQPQHF. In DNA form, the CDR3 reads TGTGCCAGCAGTTCCCATACAGGGAGTTGGGGCAATCAGCCCCAGCATTTT.

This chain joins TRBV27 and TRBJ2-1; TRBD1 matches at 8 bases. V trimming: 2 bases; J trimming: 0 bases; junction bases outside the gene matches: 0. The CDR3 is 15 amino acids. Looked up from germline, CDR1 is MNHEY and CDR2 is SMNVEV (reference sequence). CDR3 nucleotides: TGTGCCAGCAGTTTAGACAGGGGCTCCTACAATGAGCAGTTCTTC. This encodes CASSLDRGSYNEQFF.

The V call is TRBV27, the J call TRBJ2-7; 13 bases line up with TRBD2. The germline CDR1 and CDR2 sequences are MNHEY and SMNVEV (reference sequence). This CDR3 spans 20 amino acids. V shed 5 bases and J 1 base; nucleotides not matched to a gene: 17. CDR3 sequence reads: CASSPAVGTSGMGRSYEQYF. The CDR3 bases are TGTGCCAGCAGTCCGGCCGTGGGGACTAGCGGGATGGGTCGATCCTACGAGCAGTACTTC.

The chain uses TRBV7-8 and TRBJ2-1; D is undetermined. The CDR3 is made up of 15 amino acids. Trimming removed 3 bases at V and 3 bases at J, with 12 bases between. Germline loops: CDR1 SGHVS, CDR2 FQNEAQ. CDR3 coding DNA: TGTGCCAGCAGCTTGGTTATGGGTGTCTACAATGAGCAGTTCTTC. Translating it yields CASSLVMGVYNEQFF.

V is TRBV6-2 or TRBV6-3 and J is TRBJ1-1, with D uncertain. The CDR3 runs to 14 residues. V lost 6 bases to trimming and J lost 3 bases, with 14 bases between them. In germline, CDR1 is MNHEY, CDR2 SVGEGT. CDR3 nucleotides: TGTGCCAGCAGCTCCCTCCGTACAGACACTGAAGCTTTCTTT. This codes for CASSSLRTDTEAFF.

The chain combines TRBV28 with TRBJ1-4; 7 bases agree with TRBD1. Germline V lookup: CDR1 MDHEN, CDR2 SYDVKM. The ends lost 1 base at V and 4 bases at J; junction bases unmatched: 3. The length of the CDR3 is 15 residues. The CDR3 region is CASSLSGGSNEKLFF. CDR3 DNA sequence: TGTGCCAGCAGTTTATCAGGGGGTAGTAATGAAAAACTGTTTTTT. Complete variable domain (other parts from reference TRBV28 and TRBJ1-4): DVKVTQSSRYLVKRTGEKVFLECVQDMDHENMFWYRQDPGLGLRLIYFSYDVKMKEKGDIPEGYSVSREKKERFSLILESASTNQTSMYLCASSLSGGSNEKLFFGSGTQLSVL.

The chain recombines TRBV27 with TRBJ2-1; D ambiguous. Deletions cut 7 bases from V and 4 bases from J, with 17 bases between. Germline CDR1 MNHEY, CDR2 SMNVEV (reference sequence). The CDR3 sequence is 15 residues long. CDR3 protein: CASTKSLDVYNEQFF. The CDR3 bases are TGTGCCAGCACCAAGAGCCTGGACGTATACAATGAGCAGTTCTTC.

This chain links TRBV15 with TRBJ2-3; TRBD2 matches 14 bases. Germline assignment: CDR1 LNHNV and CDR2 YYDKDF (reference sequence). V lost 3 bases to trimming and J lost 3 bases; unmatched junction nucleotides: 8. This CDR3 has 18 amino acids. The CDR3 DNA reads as TGTGCCACCAGCAGGACGAGGGGACTAGCGGGGGATACAGATACGCAGTATTTT. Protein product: CATSRTRGLAGDTDTQYF.

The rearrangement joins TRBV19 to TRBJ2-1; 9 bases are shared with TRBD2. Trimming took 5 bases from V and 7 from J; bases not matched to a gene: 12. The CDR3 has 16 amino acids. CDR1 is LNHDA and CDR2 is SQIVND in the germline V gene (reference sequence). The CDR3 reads CASSFSLAGGQNEQFF. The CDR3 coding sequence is TGTGCCAGTAGTTTCTCCCTGGCGGGGGGGCAAAATGAGCAGTTCTTC.

CDR3 in amino acids: CASSQEITSGSSGIQYF. CDR3 nucleotide sequence: TGCGCCAGCAGCCAAGAAATTACTAGCGGGAGCAGTGGCATTCAGTACTTC. This sequence joins TRBV4-1 and TRBJ2-4, with TRBD2 identical over 11 bases. In germline, CDR1 is MGHRA, CDR2 YSYEKL. V trimming: 0 bases; J trimming: 9 bases; junction bases outside the gene matches: 10. This CDR3 contains 17 residues.